A selection of T cell receptor beta chains follows, all from one sample in a study of blood T cell repertoires in COVID-19. Sequenced by immunoSEQ multiplex PCR; TCRdb stores in-frame clones only, minus some. The sample lists about 67,000 clones; more than 70% were seen once. The sample comprised peripheral blood. These receptors were collected from a woman in her fifties or sixties with acute or convalescent COVID-19. CDR3s include the opening cysteine and the closing phenylalanine or tryptophan. Each record gives: CDR3 protein, CDR3 DNA, CDR3 length, D gene, clone size, V gene, J gene. A D gene is named only where the DNA matches it firmly. Not all rows give a size; the values are once, few, many and, for expanded clones, a class.

CDR3: CASSLRDRVYGYTF
DNA: TGTGCCAGCAGTCTCCGGGACAGGGTTTATGGCTACACCTTC
length: 14
D: TRBD1
size: NA
V: TRBV6-5
J: TRBJ1-2

CDR3: CASSLGQGGDTIYF
DNA: TGTGCCAGCAGCTTGGGGCAGGGTGGGGACACCATATATTTT
length: 14
D: NA
size: NA
V: TRBV5-4
J: TRBJ1-3

CDR3: CASSEVTGYSYNEQFF
DNA: TGTGCCAGCAGTGAAGTGACTGGTTACTCCTACAATGAGCAGTTCTTC
length: 16
D: NA
size: NA
V: TRBV6-1
J: TRBJ2-1

CDR3: CASSVTGSASPLHF
DNA: TGTGCCAGCAGCGTTACAGGGTCTGCTTCACCCCTCCACTTT
length: 14
D: NA
size: few
V: TRBV9
J: TRBJ1-6

CDR3: CASSRLGIRLAGGFAQGEQFF
DNA: TGTGCCAGCAGCCGTCTAGGGATCCGACTAGCGGGGGGGTTTGCCCAAGGTGAGCAGTTCTTC
length: 21
D: TRBD2
size: once
V: TRBV7-3
J: TRBJ2-1

CDR3: CASSYSPQGGYEQYF
DNA: TGTGCCAGCAGTTACTCCCCGCAGGGGGGCTACGAGCAGTACTTC
length: 15
D: NA
size: NA
V: TRBV6-5
J: TRBJ2-7

CDR3: CSVGTGSYEQYF
DNA: TGCAGCGTTGGGACAGGTTCCTACGAGCAGTACTTC
length: 12
D: TRBD1
size: NA
V: TRBV29-1
J: TRBJ2-7

CDR3: CASSPGGWGRGYTF
DNA: TGTGCCAGCAGCCCCGGAGGGTGGGGACGGGGCTACACCTTC
length: 14
D: NA
size: NA
V: TRBV5-8
J: TRBJ1-2

CDR3: CASSQIGGNGYTF
DNA: TGTGCCAGCAGCCAAATAGGGGGTAATGGCTACACCTTC
length: 13
D: NA
size: NA
V: TRBV3-1/TRBV3-2
J: TRBJ1-2

CDR3: CASSYLGANTEAFF
DNA: TGTGCCAGCAGTTACCTTGGGGCGAACACTGAAGCTTTCTTT
length: 14
D: NA
size: NA
V: TRBV6-5
J: TRBJ1-1

CDR3: CASSQSLANTGELFF
DNA: TGTGCCAGCAGCCAATCTCTTGCGAACACCGGGGAGCTGTTTTTT
length: 15
D: NA
size: NA
V: TRBV3-1/TRBV3-2
J: TRBJ2-2

CDR3: CASSLGTGVMNTEAFF
DNA: TGCGCCAGCAGCTTGGGCACAGGGGTTATGAACACTGAAGCTTTCTTT
length: 16
D: TRBD1
size: NA
V: TRBV5-1
J: TRBJ1-1

CDR3: CASSRGTSGVTTDTQYF
DNA: TGTGCCAGCTCACGAGGGACTAGCGGGGTTACCACAGATACGCAGTATTTT
length: 17
D: TRBD2
size: once
V: TRBV18
J: TRBJ2-3

CDR3: CASSFPGLGNTIYF
DNA: TGTGCCAGCAGTTTCCCAGGGCTTGGAAACACCATATATTTT
length: 14
D: NA
size: few
V: TRBV5-6
J: TRBJ1-3

CDR3: CASSLSTGESTF
DNA: TGTGCCAGCAGTTTATCGACAGGGGAATCCACCTTC
length: 12
D: TRBD1
size: NA
V: TRBV12-3/TRBV12-4
J: TRBJ1-2

CDR3: CASSQDRGGSNSPLHF
DNA: TGCGCCAGCAGCCAAGACCGTGGGGGGAGTAATTCACCCCTCCACTTT
length: 16
D: NA
size: NA
V: TRBV4-1
J: TRBJ1-6

CDR3: CAWGGQFNQPQHF
DNA: TGTGCCTGGGGGGGACAGTTCAATCAGCCCCAGCATTTT
length: 13
D: TRBD1
size: NA
V: TRBV30
J: TRBJ1-5

CDR3: CASSNRASGLFF
DNA: TGTGCCAGTAGTAACAGGGCCTCGGGACTGTTTTTT
length: 12
D: NA
size: NA
V: TRBV19
J: TRBJ1-4

CDR3: CASRSSGGSYNEQFF
DNA: TGTGCCAGCAGATCTAGCGGGGGGTCCTACAATGAGCAGTTCTTC
length: 15
D: TRBD2
size: NA
V: TRBV7-8
J: TRBJ2-1

CDR3: CATSRDPAPGMGGETQYF
DNA: TGTGCCACCAGCAGAGATCCCGCACCAGGGATGGGTGGGGAGACCCAGTACTTC
length: 18
D: NA
size: NA
V: TRBV15
J: TRBJ2-5

CDR3: CAATTGTDYGYTF
DNA: TGTGCCGCGACTACCGGGACAGACTATGGCTACACCTTC
length: 13
D: TRBD1
size: NA
V: TRBV10-3
J: TRBJ1-2

CDR3: CASSQRGIDYGYTF
DNA: TGTGCCAGCAGCCAAAGGGGCATCGACTATGGCTACACCTTC
length: 14
D: NA
size: NA
V: TRBV3-1/TRBV3-2
J: TRBJ1-2

CDR3: CASSLGGLTSPGELFF
DNA: TGCGCCAGCAGCTTGGGCGGGCTTACATCGCCCGGGGAGCTGTTTTTT
length: 16
D: NA
size: once
V: TRBV5-1
J: TRBJ2-2

CDR3: CASSSRGSHTIYF
DNA: TGTGCCAGCAGCTCTAGGGGGTCGCACACCATATATTTT
length: 13
D: NA
size: NA
V: TRBV7-8
J: TRBJ1-3

CDR3: CAWTLTGSSPLHF
DNA: TGTGCCTGGACCTTGACAGGGAGCTCACCCCTCCACTTT
length: 13
D: TRBD1
size: few
V: TRBV30
J: TRBJ1-6

CDR3: CASTPNGGFEAFF
DNA: TGTGCCAGCACCCCTAACGGCGGATTTGAAGCTTTCTTT
length: 13
D: NA
size: NA
V: TRBV3-1/TRBV3-2
J: TRBJ1-1

CDR3: CASSQPRDRGNTIYF
DNA: TGTGCCAGCAGCCAACCCCGGGACAGGGGAAACACCATATATTTT
length: 15
D: TRBD1
size: once
V: TRBV3-1/TRBV3-2
J: TRBJ1-3

CDR3: CASSPPGSSEQPQHF
DNA: TGTGCCAGCTCACCGCCGGGAAGTTCGGAGCAGCCCCAGCATTTT
length: 15
D: NA
size: NA
V: TRBV18
J: TRBJ1-5

CDR3: CASSRTTGGRSLNTEAFF
DNA: TGCGCCAGCAGCCGAACTACAGGGGGCAGGTCACTGAACACTGAAGCTTTCTTT
length: 18
D: TRBD1
size: NA
V: TRBV4-3
J: TRBJ1-1

CDR3: CASSPRRGTNEAFF
DNA: TGTGCCAGCAGCCCCCGACGGGGGACTAATGAAGCTTTCTTT
length: 14
D: NA
size: NA
V: TRBV5-8
J: TRBJ1-1

CDR3: CASVLAGGGETQYF
DNA: TGTGCCAGCGTCCTAGCGGGGGGCGGAGAGACCCAGTACTTC
length: 14
D: TRBD2
size: few
V: TRBV3-1/TRBV3-2
J: TRBJ2-5

CDR3: CASSQSGQPQHF
DNA: TGTGCCAGCAGCCAGTCAGGCCAGCCCCAGCATTTT
length: 12
D: NA
size: NA
V: TRBV3-1/TRBV3-2
J: TRBJ1-5

CDR3: CASSQGAGFAVEQYF
DNA: TGTGCCAGCAGCCAAGGGGCAGGGTTCGCGGTCGAGCAGTACTTC
length: 15
D: NA
size: NA
V: TRBV7-2
J: TRBJ2-7

CDR3: CASSFAGPGANVLTF
DNA: TGCGCCAGCAGCTTCGCGGGTCCTGGGGCCAACGTCCTGACTTTC
length: 15
D: NA
size: NA
V: TRBV5-1
J: TRBJ2-6

CDR3: CASSLGVAGGTDTQYF
DNA: TGTGCTAGCAGCTTAGGGGTAGCGGGGGGCACAGATACGCAGTATTTT
length: 16
D: TRBD2
size: NA
V: TRBV7-7
J: TRBJ2-3

CDR3: CASSPLQGMGNQPQHF
DNA: TGTGCCAGCTCACCGTTACAGGGGATGGGCAATCAGCCCCAGCATTTT
length: 16
D: TRBD1
size: NA
V: TRBV18
J: TRBJ1-5